This T cell receptor (beta chain) was captured by sequencing in a study of CD8+CD57+ T cells in acquired aplastic anemia listed by TCRdb under 2018. In the study overall: DNA extracted from sorted CD4+ and CD8+ cells had a mean of roughly 3.4 ug, with a range of roughly 0.18 to 27.4 ug. CD8+CD57+ expansion was defined as a frequency above the mean frequency observed in healthy subjects. Paper-wide results and their limitations: Although 25 to 30 CD8+ CDR3 sequences were shared by patients and controls, these sequences appeared highly expressed in patients and within the immunodominant clones of patients. Patients and healthy controls showed no significant difference in CD8+ Simpson's diversity (P=0.060).

Ends trimmed: V by 6 bases, J by 5 bases; bases unmatched to a gene: 8. The germline V gene (reference sequence) yields MNHEY for CDR1 and SMNVEV for CDR2. The CDR3 comprises 14 residues, both ends counted. The DNA shown is the 42-base CDR3, in frame from base 1. This clonotype was seen just once. This clone's antigen is unknown. This clone may be a read error of a much larger clone one base away. The CDR3 ends on some other residue instead of the conserved phenylalanine or tryptophan, so this is likely a read error. Genomic DNA was used as template for profiling of TCR beta VDJ combinations and CDR3 sequences. An Illumina HiSeq 2000 was the platform used for TCR repertoire sequencing. The original methods were these. TRBV/TRBJ rearrangement plots, CDR3 size and DJ length profiles, and Simpson's diversity index were used to evaluate the repertoires. Whichever DNA sequence was most abundant in the deep sequencing data was defined as the immunodominant clone. CDR3 amino acid sequences were checked for sharing between subjects and were compared against published repertoires and the VDJdb database. TCRdb itself trimmed the public reads at Q25 with fastp, ran MiXCR and retained productive beta chains. Rows with one shared CDR3 protein collapse into an entry with the most common genes and DNA. The V and J calls were determined by TCRdb, not by the authors. The sample includes 150,000 to 200,000 distinct CDR3 sequences, with approximately 48% observed a single time. The ten largest make up about 1.8% of the sample.

Patients chosen for sequencing had shown expansion of CD8+CD57+ cells by flow cytometry. Every patient had severe acquired aplastic anemia, diagnosed using the International Study of Aplastic Anemia and Agranulocytosis and Camitta criteria. Patients had received no therapy at the time of blood sampling. In the study, sorted CD4+ and CD8+ blood T cells from patients with severe aplastic anemia and from healthy subjects underwent deep sequencing of TCR repertoires. Patients were enrolled in the USA under clinicaltrials.gov protocols 00001620, 01623167, 00001397, 00071045, 00081523 and 00961064. Ficoll-Paque density gradient centrifugation was used to isolate peripheral blood mononuclear cells. Before DNA extraction, CD4+ and CD8+ T cells were sorted with FACS or magnetic beads.

This clonotype originated in a human donor with aplastic anemia. The rearranged segments are TRBV27 and TRBJ2-5; TRBD2 lines up with 8 middle nucleotides. The material sequenced was sorted CD4+, CD8+, or CD8+CD57+ T cells (not recorded which) from PBMCs. The sequenced DNA is TGTGCCAGCAGCCATCCCGGGACTAGGGAGACCCAGTACTAC. The encoded protein is CASSHPGTRETQYY.